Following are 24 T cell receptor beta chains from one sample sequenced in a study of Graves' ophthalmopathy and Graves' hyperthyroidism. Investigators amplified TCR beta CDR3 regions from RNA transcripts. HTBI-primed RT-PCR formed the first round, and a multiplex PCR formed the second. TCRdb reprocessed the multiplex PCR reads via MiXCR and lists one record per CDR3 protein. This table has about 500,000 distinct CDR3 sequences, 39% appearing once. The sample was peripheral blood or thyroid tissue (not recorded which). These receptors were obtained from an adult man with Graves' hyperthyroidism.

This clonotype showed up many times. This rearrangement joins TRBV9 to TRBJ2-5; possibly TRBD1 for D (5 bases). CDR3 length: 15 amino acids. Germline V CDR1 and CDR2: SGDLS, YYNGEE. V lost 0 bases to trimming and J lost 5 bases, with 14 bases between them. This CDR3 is CASSVVARVGETQYF. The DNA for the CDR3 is TGTGCCAGCAGCGTAGTTGCCAGGGTGGGGGAGACCCAGTACTTC.

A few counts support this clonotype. CDR3 DNA sequence: TGTGCCAGCAGCCCGGGGACACACAATGAGCAGTTCTTC. This codes for CASSPGTHNEQFF. The chain links TRBV7-3 to TRBJ2-1; D perhaps matches TRBD1 (6 bases). In germline, CDR1 is SGHTA, CDR2 FQGTGA. V was shortened by 5 bases and J by 5 bases, with 10 bases between the two germline ends. This CDR3 is 13 amino acids long. Full variable domain (outside the CDR3, taken from reference TRBV7-3 and TRBJ2-1): GAGVSQTPSNKVTEKGKYVELRCDPISGHTALYWYRQSLGQGPEFLIYFQGTGAADDSGLPNDRFFAVRPEGSVSTLKIQRTERGDSAVYLCASSPGTHNEQFFGPGTRLTVL.

In DNA, the CDR3 is TGTGCCAGCAGTGAACTAGCGGGGCAGAACACCGGGGAGCTGTTTTTT. Protein: CASSELAGQNTGELFF. This rearrangement joins TRBV2 to TRBJ2-2, with 9 bases aligning to TRBD2. CDR1 SNHLY and CDR2 FYNNEI come from the germline V gene. After removal of 2 bases from V and 1 base from J, the junction contained 2 bases not matched to a gene. The CDR3 covers 16 residues. The full variable domain, with the rest looked up from reference TRBV2 and TRBJ2-2, is EPEVTQTPSHQVTQMGQEVILRCVPISNHLYFYWYRQILGQKVEFLVSFYNNEISEKSEIFDDQFSVERPDGSNFTLKIRSTKLEDSAMYFCASSELAGQNTGELFFGEGSRLTVL.

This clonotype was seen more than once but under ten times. The CDR3 sequence: CASSPGRSGTNEKLFF. The CDR3 coding sequence is TGTGCCAGCTCACCGGGACGAAGCGGAACTAATGAAAAACTGTTTTTT. The J gene is TRBJ1-4, the V gene TRBV12-3 or TRBV12-4; maybe TRBD1 (5 bases). Trimming left V 8 bases short and J 1 base short, with 17 bases between. CDR3 length equals 16 residues.

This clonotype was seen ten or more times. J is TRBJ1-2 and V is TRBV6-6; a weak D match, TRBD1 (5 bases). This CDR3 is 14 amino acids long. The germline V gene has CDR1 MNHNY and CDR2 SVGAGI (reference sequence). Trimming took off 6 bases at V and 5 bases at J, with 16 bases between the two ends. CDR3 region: CASRPGTDLYGYTF. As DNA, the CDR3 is TGTGCCAGCAGACCCGGGACCGATCTTTATGGCTACACCTTC.

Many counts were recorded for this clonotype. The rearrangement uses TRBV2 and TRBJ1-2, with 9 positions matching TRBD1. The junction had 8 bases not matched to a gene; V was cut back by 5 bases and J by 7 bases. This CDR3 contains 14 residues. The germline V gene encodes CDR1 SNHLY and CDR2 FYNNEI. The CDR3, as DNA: TGTGCCAGCAGTACGGGACAGGGATTCGCTGGCTACACCTTC. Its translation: CASSTGQGFAGYTF.

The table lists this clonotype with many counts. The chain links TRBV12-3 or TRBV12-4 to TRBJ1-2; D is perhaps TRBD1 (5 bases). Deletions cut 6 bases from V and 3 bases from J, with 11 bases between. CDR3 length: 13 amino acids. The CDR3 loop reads CASSPGLDYGYTF. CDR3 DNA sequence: TGTGCCAGCAGCCCAGGGCTCGACTATGGCTACACCTTC.

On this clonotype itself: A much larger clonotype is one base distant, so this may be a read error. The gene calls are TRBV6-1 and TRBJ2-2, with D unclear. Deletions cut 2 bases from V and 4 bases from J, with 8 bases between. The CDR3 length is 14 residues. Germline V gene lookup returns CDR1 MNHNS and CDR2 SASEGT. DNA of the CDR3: TGTGCCAGCAGTGAATGGTCCAGCACCGGGGAGCTGTTTTTT. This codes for CASSEWSSTGELFF.

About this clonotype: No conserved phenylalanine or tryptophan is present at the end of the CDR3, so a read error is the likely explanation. DNA for the CDR3: TGCAGCGTTGAAGATTTACGTGGATTGACTGAAGCTTTCCTA. This translates into CSVEDLRGLTEAFL. The chain joins TRBV29-1 to TRBJ1-1; no reliable D call. The V end was cut by 0 bases, the J end by 5 bases, with 13 bases between. This CDR3 is 14 amino acids long. CDR1 SQVTM and CDR2 ANQGSEA come from the germline V gene.

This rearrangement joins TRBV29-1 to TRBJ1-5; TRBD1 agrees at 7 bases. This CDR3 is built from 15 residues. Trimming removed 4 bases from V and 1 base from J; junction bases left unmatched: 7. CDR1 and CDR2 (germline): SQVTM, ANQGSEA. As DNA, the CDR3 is TGCAGCGTTGGAAGGGCGGGACAGAGCAATCAGCCCCAGCATTTT. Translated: CSVGRAGQSNQPQHF.

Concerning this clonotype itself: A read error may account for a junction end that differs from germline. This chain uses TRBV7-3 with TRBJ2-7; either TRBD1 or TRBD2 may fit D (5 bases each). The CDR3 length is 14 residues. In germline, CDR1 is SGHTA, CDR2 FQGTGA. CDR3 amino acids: CASSLGDLSYEQYF. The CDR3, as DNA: TGCGCCAGCAGCTTGGGGGACCTCTCCTACGAGCAGTACTTC.

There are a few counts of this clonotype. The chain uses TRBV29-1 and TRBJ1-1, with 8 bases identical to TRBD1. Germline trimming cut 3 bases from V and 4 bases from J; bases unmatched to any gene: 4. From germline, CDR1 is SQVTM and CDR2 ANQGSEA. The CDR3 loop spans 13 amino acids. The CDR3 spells CSVDRGLGTEAFF. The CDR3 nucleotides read TGCAGCGTTGACAGGGGGCTGGGCACTGAAGCTTTCTTT.

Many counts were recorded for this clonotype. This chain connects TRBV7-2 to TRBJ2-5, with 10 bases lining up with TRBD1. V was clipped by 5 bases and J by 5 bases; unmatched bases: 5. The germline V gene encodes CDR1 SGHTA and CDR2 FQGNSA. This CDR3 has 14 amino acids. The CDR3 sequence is CASSQPGQGETQYF. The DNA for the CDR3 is TGTGCCAGCAGCCAGCCGGGACAGGGGGAGACCCAGTACTTC.

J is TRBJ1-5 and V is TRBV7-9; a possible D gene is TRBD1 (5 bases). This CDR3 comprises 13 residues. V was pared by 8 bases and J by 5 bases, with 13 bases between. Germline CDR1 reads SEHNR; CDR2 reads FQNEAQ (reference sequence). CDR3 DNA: TGTGCCAGCTCACCATTACAGGATCAGCCCCAGCATTTT. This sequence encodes CASSPLQDQPQHF.

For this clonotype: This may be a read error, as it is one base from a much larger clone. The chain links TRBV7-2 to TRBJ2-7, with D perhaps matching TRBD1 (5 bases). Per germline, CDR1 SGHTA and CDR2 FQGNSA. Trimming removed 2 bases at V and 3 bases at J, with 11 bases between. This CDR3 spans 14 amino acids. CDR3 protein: CASSLIVGLYEQYF. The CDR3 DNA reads TGTGCCAGCAGCTTAATAGTGGGGCTCTACGAGCAGTACTTC.

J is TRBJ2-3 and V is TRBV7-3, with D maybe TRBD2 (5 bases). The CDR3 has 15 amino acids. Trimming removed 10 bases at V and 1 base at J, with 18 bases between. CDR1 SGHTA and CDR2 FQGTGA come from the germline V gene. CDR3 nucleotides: TGTGCCAACAGTGGATCATACGGGGGCACAGATACGCAGTATTTT. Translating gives CANSGSYGGTDTQYF.

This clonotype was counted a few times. CDR3 in amino acids: CASSSSGYSNQPQHF. CDR3 nucleotide sequence: TGTGCCAGCAGTTCCTCAGGTTATAGCAATCAGCCCCAGCATTTT. The chain links TRBV25-1 to TRBJ1-5; no firm D call. The V end lost 5 bases, the J end lost 0 bases, and 11 bases lay between the germline ends. CDR3 length: 15 residues. CDR1 and CDR2 (germline): MGHDK, SYGVNS. The full variable domain, in which reference TRBV25-1 and TRBJ1-5 provide the parts outside the CDR3, is EADIYQTPRYLVIGTGKKITLECSQTMGHDKMYWYQQDPGMELHLIHYSYGVNSTEKGDLSSESTVSRIRTEHFPLTLESARPSHTSQYLCASSSSGYSNQPQHFGDGTRLSIL.

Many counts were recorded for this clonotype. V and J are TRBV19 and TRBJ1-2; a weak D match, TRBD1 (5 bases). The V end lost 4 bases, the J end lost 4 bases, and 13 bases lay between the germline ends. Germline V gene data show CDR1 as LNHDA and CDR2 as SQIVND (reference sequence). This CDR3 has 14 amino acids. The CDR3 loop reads CASSTEGTSYGYTF. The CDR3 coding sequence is TGTGCCAGTAGTACTGAGGGGACGAGCTATGGCTACACCTTC.

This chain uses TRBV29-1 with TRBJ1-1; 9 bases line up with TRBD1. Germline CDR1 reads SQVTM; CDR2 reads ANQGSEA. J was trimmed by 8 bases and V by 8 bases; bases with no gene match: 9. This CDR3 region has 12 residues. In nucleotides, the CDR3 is TGCAGCTCACCCGGGACAGGGAAAGAAGCTTTCTTT. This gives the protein CSSPGTGKEAFF.

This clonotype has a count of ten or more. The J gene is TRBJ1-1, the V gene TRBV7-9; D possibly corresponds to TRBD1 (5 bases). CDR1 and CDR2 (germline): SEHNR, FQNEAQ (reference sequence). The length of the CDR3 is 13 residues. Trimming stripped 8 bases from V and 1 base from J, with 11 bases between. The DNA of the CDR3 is TGTGCCAGCTCCGGGACCGCGAACACTGAAGCTTTCTTT. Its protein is CASSGTANTEAFF.

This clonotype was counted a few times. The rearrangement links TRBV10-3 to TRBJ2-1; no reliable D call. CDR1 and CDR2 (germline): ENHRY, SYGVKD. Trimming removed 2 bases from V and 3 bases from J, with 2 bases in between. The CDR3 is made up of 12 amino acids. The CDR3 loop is CAISESYNEQFF. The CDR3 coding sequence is TGTGCCATCAGTGAGAGCTACAATGAGCAGTTCTTC.

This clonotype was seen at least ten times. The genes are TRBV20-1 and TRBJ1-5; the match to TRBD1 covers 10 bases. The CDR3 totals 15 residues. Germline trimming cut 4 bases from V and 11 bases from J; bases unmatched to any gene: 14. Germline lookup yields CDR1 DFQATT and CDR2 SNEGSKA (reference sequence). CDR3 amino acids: CSANPLTGGRPAQHF. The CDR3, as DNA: TGCAGTGCTAATCCCCTGACAGGGGGCCGTCCTGCCCAGCATTTT.

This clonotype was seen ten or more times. The CDR3, as DNA: TGTGCCAGCAGTTTTAATCCGACAGGGGCAGTGGGAGGCTACACCTTC. This codes for CASSFNPTGAVGGYTF. The rearrangement uses TRBV12-3 or TRBV12-4 and TRBJ1-2; 8 bases map to TRBD1. The V gene end was trimmed by 3 bases and the J gene end by 8 bases; junction bases not matched to a gene: 14. The CDR3 has 16 residues.

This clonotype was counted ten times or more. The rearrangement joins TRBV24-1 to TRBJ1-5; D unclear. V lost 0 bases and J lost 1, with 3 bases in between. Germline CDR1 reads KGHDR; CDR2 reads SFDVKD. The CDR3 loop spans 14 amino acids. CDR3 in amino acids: CATSDLQSNQPQHF. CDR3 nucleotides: TGTGCCACCAGTGATTTGCAGAGCAATCAGCCCCAGCATTTT.